The clone carrying this T cell receptor (beta chain) occurred many times. Its antigen remains unknown. This sample stems from a study of molecular identifiers for immune sequencing clone quantification. Study conclusions and caveats: Shared barcodes on identical TCR molecules could underestimate the sizes of highly expanded clones.

Previously described methods and listed TCR primers were employed for the bulk TCR libraries. Each CDR3 protein is one row after TCRdb ran MiXCR on the PCR reads. The sample comprises 460,000 or so distinct CDR3 sequences, 20% to 25% of which are singletons, and around 0.84% rests with the top ten. Trimming took off 1 base at V and 0 bases at J, with 12 bases between the two ends. Germline CDR1 reads SQVTM; CDR2 reads ANQGSEA. The CDR3 sequence is 15 residues long. The source is a human donor in good health. Some libraries in this study had Jurkat cell RNA spiked in. V is TRBV29-1 and J is TRBJ1-2; TRBD1 is a possible D gene (5 bases). Sequencing was carried out using naive CD8+ T cells from blood, with Jurkat cell RNA spiked in. Sample subset: FACS-sorted CD8+CD4-CCR7+CD45RA+ naive T cells. The CDR3 sequence is CSVEAPTDSNYGYTF. CDR3 nucleotide sequence: TGCAGCGTTGAAGCCCCGACAGATTCTAACTATGGCTACACCTTC.